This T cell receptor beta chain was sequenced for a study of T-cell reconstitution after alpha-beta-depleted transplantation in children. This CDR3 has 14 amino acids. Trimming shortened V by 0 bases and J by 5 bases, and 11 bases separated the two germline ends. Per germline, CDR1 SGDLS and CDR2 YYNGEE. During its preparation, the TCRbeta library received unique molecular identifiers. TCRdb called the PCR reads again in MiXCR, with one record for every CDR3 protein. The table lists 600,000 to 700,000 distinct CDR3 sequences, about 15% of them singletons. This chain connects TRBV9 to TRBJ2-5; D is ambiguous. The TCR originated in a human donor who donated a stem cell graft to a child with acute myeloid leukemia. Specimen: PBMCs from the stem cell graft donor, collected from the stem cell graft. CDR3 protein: CASSVGSSWETQYF. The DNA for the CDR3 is TGTGCCAGCAGCGTAGGTTCCTCCTGGGAGACCCAGTACTTC.